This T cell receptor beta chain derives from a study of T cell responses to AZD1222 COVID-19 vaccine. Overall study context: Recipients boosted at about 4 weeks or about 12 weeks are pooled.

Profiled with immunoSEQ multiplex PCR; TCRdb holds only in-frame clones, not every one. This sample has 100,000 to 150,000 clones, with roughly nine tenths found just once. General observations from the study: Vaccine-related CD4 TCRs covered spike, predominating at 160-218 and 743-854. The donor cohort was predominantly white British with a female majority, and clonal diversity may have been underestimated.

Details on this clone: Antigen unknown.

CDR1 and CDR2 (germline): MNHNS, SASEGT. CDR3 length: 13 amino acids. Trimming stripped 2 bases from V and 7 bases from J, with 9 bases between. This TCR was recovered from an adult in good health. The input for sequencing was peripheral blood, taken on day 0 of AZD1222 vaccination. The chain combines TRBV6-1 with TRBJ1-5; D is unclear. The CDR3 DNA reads TGTGCCAGCAGTGAACAGGTGGAGCAGCCCCAGCATTTT. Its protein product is CASSEQVEQPQHF.